The 5 T cell receptor beta chains presented below share a single source sample, sequenced in a study of blood T cells in healthy people across ages. Primed by a sample-barcoded 5' primer and a J-beta primer mix, a second PCR proceeded for 7 to 11 cycles. TCRdb independently ran MiXCR on the 5' RACE reads; one entry per CDR3 protein. In the table there are about 900,000 distinct CDR3 sequences, roughly 50% of which are singletons. The material sequenced was blood. These receptors originate from a man younger than 45 in good health.

The chain uses TRBV6-5 and TRBJ2-3, with 10 bases identical to TRBD2. The CDR3 is 15 residues long. V lost 6 bases, J lost 4 bases, and 7 bases stayed unmatched. The germline gives CDR1 MNHEY, CDR2 SVGAGI. CDR3 sequence reads: CASRNSGGPADTQYF. The CDR3 DNA is TGTGCCAGCAGAAATAGCGGGGGGCCCGCAGATACGCAGTATTTT.

This chain connects TRBV4-2 to TRBJ1-5; D uncertain. CDR1 and CDR2 from the germline V gene are LGHNA and YNFKEQ. The CDR3 has 13 residues. The ends were cut back, 0 bases at V and 7 bases at J, with 7 bases in the middle. CDR3 bases: TGTGCCAGCAGCCAAGACGTAGCCCAGCCCCAGCATTTT. Amino acids: CASSQDVAQPQHF.

The table lists this clonotype with a few counts. The J gene is TRBJ2-5, the V gene TRBV6-5, with a tentative D call TRBD1 (5 bases). The CDR3 has 15 residues. The V gene's germline CDR1 is MNHEY and CDR2 SVGAGI. V shed 2 bases and J shed 1 base, with 11 bases lying between them. The CDR3 region is CASSYGAPGQETQYF. The CDR3 DNA reads TGTGCCAGCAGTTACGGGGCCCCAGGCCAAGAGACCCAGTACTTC.

The table lists this clonotype with many counts. The genes are TRBV12-3 or TRBV12-4 and TRBJ1-5, with no clear D. The CDR3 consists of 13 residues. V dropped 1 base and J dropped 5 bases, with 6 bases sitting between them. This CDR3 is CASSLGRDQPQHF. The CDR3 DNA sequence: TGTGCCAGCAGTTTAGGAAGGGATCAGCCCCAGCATTTT.

The CDR3 sequence is CASSQDMGGAEAFF. CDR3 nucleotide sequence: TGCGCCAGCAGCCAAGATATGGGAGGGGCTGAAGCTTTCTTT. V and J are TRBV4-1 and TRBJ1-1; D possibly corresponds to TRBD1 (5 bases). V was trimmed by 0 bases and J by 6 bases, leaving 11 bases between them. Per the germline V gene, CDR1 is MGHRA and CDR2 is YSYEKL. The CDR3 runs 14 residues.